This TCR beta chain came from a study of cytomegalovirus exposure and HLA in healthy donors. The donors were in the 120-subject validation cohort; that cohort was separate from the roughly 700-subject first cohort. Generated by immunoSEQ multiplex PCR, the TCRdb table keeps only in-frame clones and is missing some. There are 150,000 to 200,000 clones in the sample; approximately 81% occur only once, and 9.5% to 13% lies in the top ten. Material for sequencing was PBMCs. This sequence originates from a young man in good health and CMV-seropositive.

The CDR3 DNA sequence: TGTGCCAGCAGGAGTGGGCAGAGTCTTCACGAGCAGTACTTC. This gives the protein CASRSGQSLHEQYF. The chain is built from TRBV28 and TRBJ2-7; D gene ambiguous. Looked up from germline, CDR1 is MDHEN and CDR2 is SYDVKM. The CDR3 spans 14 residues. V was clipped by 6 bases and J by 5 bases, with 17 bases between them.